This passage covers 11 T cell receptor beta chains from one sample sequenced in a study of cytomegalovirus exposure and HLA in healthy donors. PCR involved 60 Vbeta and 13 Jbeta primers. The method was immunoSEQ multiplex PCR; TCRdb's version includes in-frame clones alone and lacks a portion of them. The profile shows 170,000 or so clones, 75% to 90% of them singletons. Sequenced: PBMCs. Source of these receptors: a male donor in good health and CMV-seropositive.

The V call is TRBV7-9, the J call TRBJ2-1; TRBD1 matches 11 bases. Germline values: CDR1 SEHNR, CDR2 FQNEAQ (reference sequence). This CDR3 is built from 17 residues. The V segment lost 5 bases and the J segment 8 bases; nucleotides outside the gene matches: 14. CDR3: CASSTRAPDRGPHEQFF. The CDR3 nucleotides are TGTGCCAGCAGCACCAGGGCCCCGGACAGGGGGCCCCATGAGCAGTTCTTC.

V gene TRBV19 combines with J gene TRBJ2-2; TRBD2 is a possible D gene (7 bases). The CDR3 has 15 amino acids. With 8 bases removed from V and 0 bases from J, the gap between germline ends came to 13 bases. The germline V gene encodes CDR1 LNHDA and CDR2 SQIVND (reference sequence). CDR3 sequence reads: CASFQGTTNTGELFF. The DNA of the CDR3 is TGTGCCAGTTTCCAGGGGACTACGAACACCGGGGAGCTGTTTTTT.

This chain connects TRBV7-8 to TRBJ2-5; D unclear. V shed 4 bases and J shed 4 bases, with 7 bases lying between them. Looked up from germline, CDR1 is SGHVS and CDR2 is FQNEAQ. The CDR3 runs 12 residues. The CDR3 protein is CASSSSRETQYF. CDR3 DNA: TGTGCCAGCAGCTCCTCTCGAGAGACCCAGTACTTC.

The V call is TRBV6-4, the J call TRBJ1-2; 8 positions agree with TRBD1. CDR3 length equals 15 residues. Germline CDR1 and CDR2: MRHNA and SNTAGT. The J segment lost 8 bases and the V segment lost 2 bases, leaving 10 bases of the junction unmatched. The CDR3 DNA sequence: TGTGCCAGCAGTGACCCTGTCAGGGGGCGAGGGGGCTACACCTTC. This translates into CASSDPVRGRGGYTF.

The rearrangement links TRBV11-3 to TRBJ2-7, with TRBD1 matching over 10 bases. Germline-derived CDR1 and CDR2 are SGHNT and YENEEA. V was clipped by 4 bases and J by 4 bases; unmatched bases: 13. CDR3 length: 17 amino acids. The CDR3 spells CASSSTSGQGYRYEQYF. CDR3 coding DNA: TGTGCCAGCAGCTCCACCTCGGGACAGGGGTATCGGTACGAGCAGTACTTC.

This clone was recorded only once. The chain uses TRBV6-6 and TRBJ1-1, with 8 bases that match TRBD1. The CDR3 length is 13 residues. In germline, CDR1 is MNHNY, CDR2 SVGAGI (reference sequence). The J segment lost 6 bases and the V segment lost 7 bases, leaving 7 bases of the junction unmatched. CDR3 sequence reads: CASTGQGLPEAFF. DNA of the CDR3: TGTGCCAGCACCGGACAGGGACTCCCTGAAGCTTTCTTT.

The gene calls are TRBV7-2 and TRBJ1-2; TRBD1 matches 7 bases. Per germline, CDR1 SGHTA and CDR2 FQGNSA. V trimming: 0 bases; J trimming: 4 bases; junction bases outside the gene matches: 2. The CDR3 sequence is 14 residues long. CDR3 DNA: TGTGCCAGCAGCTTAGCGGCAGGGGGCTATGGCTACACCTTC. Encoded protein: CASSLAAGGYGYTF.

The chain links TRBV6-6 to TRBJ2-1; D is unresolved. The CDR3 is 14 residues long. CDR1 and CDR2 (germline): MNHNY, SVGAGI (reference sequence). Trimming stripped 10 bases from V and 0 bases from J, with 13 bases between. The CDR3 nucleotides are TGTGCCACCTCCGGGTTTAGCTCCTACAATGAGCAGTTCTTC. Translation: CATSGFSSYNEQFF.

The rearrangement joins TRBV7-2 to TRBJ2-7, with D tentatively TRBD2 (5 bases). CDR3 length: 13 amino acids. V dropped 1 base and J dropped 1 base, with 5 bases sitting between them. Looked up from germline, CDR1 is SGHTA and CDR2 is FQGNSA. The CDR3 DNA is TGTGCCAGCAGCTTAGGGAGGTCCTACGAGCAGTACTTC. Translation gives CASSLGRSYEQYF.

This clone was detected only once. CDR3 DNA: TGCGCCAGCAGCCGAGATAACAGGGGGTACAATGAGCAGTTCTTC. Translating gives CASSRDNRGYNEQFF. The genes are TRBV5-1 and TRBJ2-1; 8 bases match TRBD1. The CDR3 consists of 15 residues. Germline CDR1 reads SGHRS; CDR2 reads YFSETQ. V lost 4 bases and J lost 4; bases outside the gene matches: 7.

The V call is TRBV18, the J call TRBJ2-7, with 9 bases lining up with TRBD2. From germline, CDR1 is KGHSH and CDR2 LQKENI. This CDR3 spans 14 amino acids. V lost 3 bases, J lost 3 bases, and 3 bases stayed unmatched. DNA of the CDR3: TGTGCCAGCTCACCCCAGACTAGCGGCTACGAGCAGTACTTC. It encodes CASSPQTSGYEQYF.